Listed here are 26 T cell receptor beta chains from one sample, sequenced in a study of blood T cells in healthy people across ages. A second roughly 6 to 11 cycle PCR used barcoded and J-beta primers. TCRdb re-analysed the 5' RACE reads in MiXCR, keeping a single row per CDR3 protein. The sample carries under 2 million distinct CDR3 sequences, almost 35% recorded once. Material for sequencing was blood. Source of these receptors: a woman in her 30s in good health.

This clonotype was picked up a small number of times. The chain has TRBV28 and TRBJ1-2; D remains ambiguous. The CDR3 spans 12 residues. Trimming shortened V by 9 bases and J by 7 bases, and 15 bases separated the two germline ends. Per the germline V gene, CDR1 is MDHEN and CDR2 is SYDVKM. The CDR3: CASQALALGYTF. CDR3 sequence (DNA): TGTGCCAGTCAGGCGCTAGCCCTTGGCTACACCTTC.

As for this clonotype: The conserved final phenylalanine or tryptophan is absent from the CDR3, which likely points to a read error. The chain couples TRBV4-1 to TRBJ2-7, with D unclear. The CDR3 contains 14 residues. V was pared by 5 bases and J by 2 bases, with 13 bases between. CDR1 and CDR2 (germline): MGHRA, YSYEKL. The chain's CDR3 is CASSSSTSTYEQYC. Here the CDR3 DNA reads TGCGCCAGCAGCTCGTCGACAAGCACCTACGAGCAGTACTGC.

A word on this clonotype: This may be a read error, as it is one base from a much larger clone. The V and J genes are TRBV7-6 and TRBJ2-1; 7 bases agree with TRBD1. The CDR3 spans 12 residues. The germline V gene encodes CDR1 SGHVS and CDR2 FNYEAQ. The CDR3 loop reads CASSARGNGQFF. CDR3 DNA sequence: TGTGCCAGCAGCGCCAGGGGGAATGGGCAGTTCTTC.

This chain connects TRBV20-1 to TRBJ2-7, with 12 bases matching TRBD2. V was pared by 2 bases and J by 2 bases, with 7 bases of the junction left unmatched. The CDR3 extends over 16 amino acids. Germline V gene sequence: CDR1 DFQATT, CDR2 SNEGSKA (reference sequence). The CDR3 sequence is CSARPGTSGLPYEQYF. The CDR3 nucleotides read TGCAGTGCTAGACCCGGGACTAGCGGGTTACCCTACGAGCAGTACTTC.

This clonotype was seen at least ten times. The chain employs TRBV20-1 and TRBJ2-7, with TRBD2 identical over 13 bases. V was clipped by 5 bases and J by 6 bases; unmatched bases: 4. The CDR3 length is 13 residues. CDR1 DFQATT and CDR2 SNEGSKA come from the germline V gene (reference sequence). CDR3 in DNA: TGCAGTGCTCTTGGGACTAGCGGGATCGAGCAGTACTTC. Its translation: CSALGTSGIEQYF.

This chain connects TRBV15 to TRBJ2-1; D perhaps matches TRBD2 (6 bases). Trimming took 6 bases from V and 4 from J, leaving 16 bases between them. Per germline, CDR1 LNHNV and CDR2 YYDKDF (reference sequence). There are 15 residues in the CDR3. The CDR3 DNA reads as TGTGCCACCAGACCGTTAGCGGAGGGGTACAATGAGCAGTTCTTC. Residues: CATRPLAEGYNEQFF. Together with reference TRBV15 and TRBJ2-1, the CDR3 gives the full variable domain: DAMVIQNPRYQVTQFGKPVTLSCSQTLNHNVMYWYQQKSSQAPKLLFHYYDKDFNNEADTPDNFQSRRPNTSFCFLDIRSPGLGDTAMYLCATRPLAEGYNEQFFGPGTRLTVL.

This clonotype was counted a few times. This chain joins TRBV6-1 and TRBJ2-3; 13 nucleotides align to TRBD2. The germline V gene has CDR1 MNHNS and CDR2 SASEGT. The ends lost 3 bases at V and 8 bases at J; junction bases unmatched: 2. This CDR3 has 14 amino acids. CDR3 sequence reads: CASSETSGRSTQYF. The CDR3 nucleotides are TGTGCCAGCAGTGAGACTAGCGGGAGGAGTACGCAGTATTTT.

This clonotype came up many times. The rearrangement uses TRBV10-3 and TRBJ2-5; TRBD2 might be the D (5 bases). V lost 10 bases and J lost 2, with 14 bases in between. The CDR3 runs 13 residues. Germline lookup yields CDR1 ENHRY and CDR2 SYGVKD. CDR3 region: CATREQRQETQYF. The CDR3 nucleotides are TGTGCCACGAGGGAGCAGCGACAAGAGACCCAGTACTTC.

This clonotype was detected a few times. V gene TRBV4-1 combines with J gene TRBJ2-7, with 10 bases aligning to TRBD2. V lost 1 base to trimming and J lost 0 bases; unmatched junction nucleotides: 12. The CDR3 covers 19 residues. Germline values: CDR1 MGHRA, CDR2 YSYEKL. CDR3 amino acids: CASSQVSASGGWSSYEQYF. The CDR3 coding sequence is TGCGCCAGCAGCCAAGTCTCGGCTAGCGGGGGATGGAGCTCCTACGAGCAGTACTTC.

The chain uses TRBV20-1 and TRBJ1-2; D is uncertain. V was cut by 0 bases and J by 2 bases, with 10 bases left in between. Germline loops: CDR1 DFQATT, CDR2 SNEGSKA (reference sequence). CDR3 size: 14 residues. The CDR3 nucleotides are TGCAGTGCTAGAGATACGGGCCAGAACTATGGCTACACCTTC. This encodes CSARDTGQNYGYTF.

The chain employs TRBV7-9 and TRBJ2-5; possibly TRBD1 or TRBD2 for D (5 bases each). The CDR3 runs to 14 residues. Between the trimmed V and J ends, which lost 5 bases and 8 bases, there was a span of 18 bases. The germline V gene encodes CDR1 SEHNR and CDR2 FQNEAQ (reference sequence). This chain's CDR3 is CASSLPTGAVTQYF. CDR3 in DNA: TGTGCCAGCAGCCTCCCTACCGGGGCGGTAACCCAGTACTTC.

The chain carries TRBV3-1 and TRBJ2-7, with no clear D. This CDR3 is built from 17 residues. In germline, CDR1 is LGHDT, CDR2 YNNKEL (reference sequence). V lost 4 bases and J lost 0, with 19 bases in between. The CDR3: CASSRSSKGISSYEQYF. CDR3 sequence (DNA): TGTGCCAGCAGCCGTTCCAGCAAGGGCATAAGCTCCTACGAGCAGTACTTC.

In this sample, this clonotype turned up many times. The chain couples TRBV29-1 to TRBJ2-6, with D perhaps TRBD1 or TRBD2 (5 bases each). Germline loops: CDR1 SQVTM, CDR2 ANQGSEA. The CDR3 covers 16 residues. The V end was cut by 4 bases, the J end by 0 bases, with 13 bases between. CDR3 in amino acids: CSVVGRGTSGANVLTF. The CDR3 coding sequence is TGCAGCGTTGTAGGCCGAGGGACCTCTGGGGCCAACGTCCTGACTTTC.

This chain connects TRBV5-4 to TRBJ2-3, with 10 bases lining up with TRBD2. This CDR3 has 16 amino acids. CDR1 is SGHNT, CDR2 YYREEE, per germline (reference sequence). V was clipped by 4 bases and J by 9 bases; unmatched bases: 14. This CDR3 is CASSGQREGKGHTQYF. In nucleotides, the CDR3 is TGTGCCAGCAGCGGCCAGCGGGAGGGAAAGGGGCACACGCAGTATTTT.

The V call is TRBV7-2, the J call TRBJ2-1, with D unresolved. CDR1 is SGHTA and CDR2 is FQGNSA in the germline V gene. The CDR3 length is 15 residues. The ends were cut back, 4 bases at V and 10 bases at J, with 20 bases in the middle. CDR3 loop: CASSSRASFFGEQFF. CDR3 sequence (DNA): TGTGCCAGCAGCTCCCGGGCTAGTTTCTTCGGAGAGCAGTTCTTC.

The chain recombines TRBV3-1 with TRBJ2-7; D ambiguous. CDR3 length: 16 amino acids. Trimming pared 1 base from V and 0 bases from J, leaving 13 bases between. The germline V gene encodes CDR1 LGHDT and CDR2 YNNKEL (reference sequence). The CDR3 here is CASSQAPDPLSYEQYF. As DNA, the CDR3 is TGTGCCAGCAGCCAAGCCCCGGATCCTCTCTCCTACGAGCAGTACTTC.

J is TRBJ1-1 and V is TRBV27; D gene ambiguous. CDR3 length: 12 residues. Germline lookup yields CDR1 MNHEY and CDR2 SMNVEV (reference sequence). V was clipped by 2 bases and J by 7 bases, with 8 bases between them. CDR3 in amino acids: CASSLNRGEAFF. CDR3 in DNA: TGTGCCAGCAGTTTAAATCGGGGTGAAGCTTTCTTT.

This clonotype was recorded at least ten times. J is TRBJ2-3 and V is TRBV12-3 or TRBV12-4; 10 bases align to TRBD2. After removal of 5 bases from V and 3 bases from J, the junction contained 8 bases not matched to a gene. The CDR3 is 16 amino acids. CDR3 sequence reads: CASSPKRGGRTDTQYF. In DNA form, the CDR3 reads TGTGCCAGCAGTCCGAAGCGGGGGGGAAGGACAGATACGCAGTATTTT.

This clonotype was counted many times. The chain is built from TRBV20-1 and TRBJ2-7, with 8 bases that match TRBD2. CDR1 DFQATT and CDR2 SNEGSKA come from the germline V gene (reference sequence). The CDR3 is made up of 15 amino acids. The V and J ends lost 1 base and 2 bases, in that order; junction bases with no gene match: 7. CDR3 nucleotide sequence: TGCAGTGCTAGAGGGGAGGTAGCGGGGACCTACGAGCAGTACTTC. Protein sequence: CSARGEVAGTYEQYF.

The V call is TRBV7-3, the J call TRBJ2-2; D is perhaps TRBD1 (5 bases). V lost 3 bases to trimming and J lost 3 bases, with 11 bases between them. Germline loops: CDR1 SGHTA, CDR2 FQGTGA. The CDR3 covers 15 residues. In nucleotides, the CDR3 is TGTGCCAGCAGCTTGCAGGGTCCGGACACCGGGGAGCTGTTTTTT. Amino acid sequence: CASSLQGPDTGELFF.

This clonotype was detected only a few times. The chain is built from TRBV9 and TRBJ1-1; TRBD1 might be the D (5 bases). This CDR3 has 13 amino acids. Trimming removed 0 bases at V and 7 bases at J, with 10 bases between. Germline CDR1 reads SGDLS; CDR2 reads YYNGEE. The CDR3 sequence is CASSVVMGREAFF. For the CDR3, the DNA is TGTGCCAGCAGCGTAGTCATGGGGCGTGAAGCTTTCTTT. Together with reference TRBV9 and TRBJ1-1, the CDR3 gives the full variable domain: DSGVTQTPKHLITATGQRVTLRCSPRSGDLSVYWYQQSLDQGLQFLIQYYNGEERAKGNILERFSAQQFPDLHSELNLSSLELGDSALYFCASSVVMGREAFFGQGTRLTVV.

This chain connects TRBV25-1 to TRBJ1-5; D might be TRBD1 (5 bases). The germline V gene encodes CDR1 MGHDK and CDR2 SYGVNS. The CDR3 runs 16 residues. Trimming pared 1 base from V and 2 bases from J, leaving 12 bases between. The CDR3 loop is CASSEWGGVGNQPQHF. The CDR3 DNA sequence: TGTGCCAGCAGTGAATGGGGGGGAGTCGGCAATCAGCCCCAGCATTTT.

A few counts support this clonotype. The rearrangement uses TRBV5-1 and TRBJ1-2; 9 nucleotides align to TRBD1. J lost 8 bases, V lost 5 bases, and 19 bases had no gene match. Germline V gives CDR1 SGHRS, CDR2 YFSETQ. The CDR3 has 17 residues. The CDR3, as DNA: TGCGCCAGCAGTCGTTCCTCGGCCGGGACAGGGATTGGCGGCTACACCTTC. It encodes CASSRSSAGTGIGGYTF. The whole variable domain, filled in from reference TRBV5-1 and TRBJ1-2, reads KAGVTQTPRYLIKTRGQQVTLSCSPISGHRSVSWYQQTPGQGLQFLFEYFSETQRNKGNFPGRFSGRQFSNSRSEMNVSTLELGDSALYLCASSRSSAGTGIGGYTFGSGTRLTVV.

This clonotype was recorded a few times. The rearrangement links TRBV20-1 to TRBJ1-1; D possibly corresponds to TRBD1 (6 bases). V lost 6 bases and J 3 bases, leaving 14 bases between the germline ends. The germline V gene has CDR1 DFQATT and CDR2 SNEGSKA (reference sequence). This CDR3 comprises 13 residues. CDR3 sequence reads: CSAPPDRYTEAFF. In DNA form, the CDR3 reads TGCAGTGCCCCACCGGACAGATACACTGAAGCTTTCTTT.

This clonotype has at least ten counts. V is TRBV4-1 and J is TRBJ2-3; the D is unclear. Trimming stripped 4 bases from V and 4 bases from J, with 18 bases between. This CDR3 contains 16 residues. The germline V gene encodes CDR1 MGHRA and CDR2 YSYEKL. CDR3 sequence reads: CASSPRHSSLADTQYF. The CDR3 nucleotides read TGCGCCAGCAGCCCTCGACACTCTTCACTCGCAGATACGCAGTATTTT.

The rearrangement uses TRBV14 and TRBJ2-7; D gene ambiguous. Germline V lookup: CDR1 SGHDN, CDR2 FVKESK. V was pared by 4 bases and J by 8 bases, with 21 bases between. CDR3 size: 15 residues. This CDR3 is CASSLSDWYERKQYF. Here the CDR3 DNA reads TGTGCCAGCAGCCTCTCCGACTGGTATGAACGAAAGCAGTACTTC.